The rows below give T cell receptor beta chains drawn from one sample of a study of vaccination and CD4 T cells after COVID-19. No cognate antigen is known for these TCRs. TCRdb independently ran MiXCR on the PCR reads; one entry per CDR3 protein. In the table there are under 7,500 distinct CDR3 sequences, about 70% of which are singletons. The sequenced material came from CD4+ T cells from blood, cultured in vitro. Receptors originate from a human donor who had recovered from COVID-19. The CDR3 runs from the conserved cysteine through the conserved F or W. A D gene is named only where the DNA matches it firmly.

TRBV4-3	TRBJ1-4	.	CASSQRIGGEKLFF
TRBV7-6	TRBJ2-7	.	CASSLTSTGRTEQYF
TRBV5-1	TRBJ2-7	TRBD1	CASSVQGAQGYGEQYF
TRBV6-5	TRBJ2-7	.	CASSYSRQGYEQYF
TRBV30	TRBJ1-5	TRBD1	CAWSVDIWTGVPQPQHF
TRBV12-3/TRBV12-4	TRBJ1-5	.	CASSQGGAHQPQHF
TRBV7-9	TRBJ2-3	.	CASSLGSARNTDTQYF
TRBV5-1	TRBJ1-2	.	CASSLNTGYNYGYTF
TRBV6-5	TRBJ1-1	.	CASSYRGAEAFF
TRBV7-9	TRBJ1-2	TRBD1	CASSTRQGAWYGYTF
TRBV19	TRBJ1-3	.	CASSGPGGGTGNTIYF
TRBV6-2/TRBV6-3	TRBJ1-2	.	CASNQIPVYGYTF
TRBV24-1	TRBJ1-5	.	CATSDPPAVRPQHF
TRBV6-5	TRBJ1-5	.	CASSYATDSNQPQHF
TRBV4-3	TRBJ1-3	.	CASSHMRGNTIYF
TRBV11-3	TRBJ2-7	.	CASSLDGTTYEQYF
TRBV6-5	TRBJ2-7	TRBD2	CASSWTSGGPYEQYF
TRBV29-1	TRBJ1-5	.	CSVGSSSNQPQHF
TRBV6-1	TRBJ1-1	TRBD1	CASRGDRAANTEAFF
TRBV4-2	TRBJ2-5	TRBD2	CASSQGTNGRANNRETQYF
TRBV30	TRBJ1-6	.	CAWSTRGRSTVGSPLHF
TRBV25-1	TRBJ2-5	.	CASSVSSGVWETQYF
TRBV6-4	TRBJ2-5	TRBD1	CAIAPGQDQETQYF
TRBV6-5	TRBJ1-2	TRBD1	CASSSSDRLGNGYTF
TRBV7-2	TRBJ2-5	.	CASSLARRQKSAQYF
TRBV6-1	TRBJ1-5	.	CASRSLSNQPQHF
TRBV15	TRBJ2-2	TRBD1	CATNPQGDLTGELFF
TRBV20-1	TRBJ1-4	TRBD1	CSARPGTGGEKLFF
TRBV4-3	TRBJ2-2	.	CASSQSQGTGELFF
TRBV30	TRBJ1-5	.	CAWSGQGNQPQHF
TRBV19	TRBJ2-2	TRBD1	CASSPAGGRTGELFF